The 9 T cell receptor beta chains listed next were all sequenced from one sample in a study of T cell changes during pregnancy in multiple sclerosis (dated by TCRdb to about 2019). The library was built by means of the immunoSEQ multiplex PCR assay. TCRdb provides this immuneACCESS table in a form limited to in-frame rearrangements. Some clones are lacking; in checked studies, under half of them reflect an unresolved V gene, and why the rest are absent is not known. The sample includes about 40,000 clones, with about nine tenths observed a single time. The ten most abundant clones make up approximately 0.41% of the sample. This material consisted of CD4+ T cells from peripheral blood mononuclear cells, taken in the third trimester of pregnancy. The receptors come from a female donor with multiple sclerosis, enrolled in a pregnancy study.

CDR3 nucleotide sequence: TGCGCCAGCAGCCTGGGACAGACAACCTATGGCTACACCTTC. Translation: CASSLGQTTYGYTF. The chain combines TRBV5-1 with TRBJ1-2; 7 bases are a match to TRBD1. The CDR3 length is 14 residues. Germline V gives CDR1 SGHRS, CDR2 YFSETQ. The V and J ends lost 4 bases and 4 bases, in that order; junction bases with no gene match: 7.

This clone appeared a single time. The J gene is TRBJ2-3, the V gene TRBV10-2; 7 nucleotides match TRBD1. The CDR3 sequence is 14 residues long. CDR1 WSHSY and CDR2 SAAADI come from the germline V gene. With 7 bases clipped from V and 2 bases from J, the junction kept 6 bases outside the gene matches. Here the CDR3 DNA reads TGCGCCAGCATGGGACAGCGCTTCACAGATACGCAGTATTTT. It yields the protein CASMGQRFTDTQYF.

The chain uses TRBV19 and TRBJ2-1, with 12 bases that match TRBD2. The CDR3 length is 16 residues. Germline V gene lookup returns CDR1 LNHDA and CDR2 SQIVND (reference sequence). The junction had 6 bases not matched to a gene; V was cut back by 5 bases and J by 4 bases. The CDR3 DNA follows: TGTGCCAGTAGTCTTCTAGCGGGAGGGTTGTACAATGAGCAGTTCTTC. As protein: CASSLLAGGLYNEQFF.

The chain joins TRBV18 to TRBJ1-1; D is perhaps TRBD1 (5 bases). Trimming removed 1 base from V and 5 bases from J, with 14 bases in between. CDR3 size: 15 residues. Germline V lookup: CDR1 KGHSH, CDR2 LQKENI. This CDR3 reads CASSPRDLMGTEAFF. The DNA of the CDR3 is TGTGCCAGCTCACCACGGGACTTAATGGGTACTGAAGCTTTCTTT.

V usage is TRBV5-1 and J usage is TRBJ1-1; D is undetermined. V gave up 0 bases and J gave up 1 base, with 13 bases separating them. Looked up from germline, CDR1 is SGHRS and CDR2 is YFSETQ. The CDR3 runs to 16 residues. CDR3 nucleotide sequence: TGCGCCAGCAGCTTGGTAGCGGCAGGTCGGAACACTGAAGCTTTCTTT. Protein: CASSLVAAGRNTEAFF.

This rearrangement joins TRBV19 to TRBJ1-2, with D unresolved. The CDR3 contains 13 residues. Germline V gene data show CDR1 as LNHDA and CDR2 as SQIVND (reference sequence). V lost 3 bases and J lost 8, with 13 bases in between. In nucleotides, the CDR3 is TGTGCCAGTAGTATCTCTCGATACAACGGCTACACCTTC. This gives the protein CASSISRYNGYTF.

The chain has TRBV29-1 and TRBJ1-2; D remains unclear. Trimming removed 4 bases at V and 6 bases at J, with 15 bases between. CDR1 SQVTM and CDR2 ANQGSEA come from the germline V gene. There are 13 residues in the CDR3. This chain's CDR3 is CSVVGHAADGYTF. DNA of the CDR3: TGCAGCGTTGTAGGTCACGCAGCGGATGGCTACACCTTC.

The chain recombines TRBV5-1 with TRBJ1-4; TRBD1 aligns across 8 bases. The CDR3 length is 15 residues. J lost 6 bases, V lost 0 bases, and 4 bases had no gene match. CDR1 and CDR2 from the germline V gene are SGHRS and YFSETQ. CDR3 DNA: TGCGCCAGCAGCTTGGGCAGGGGGCAGTATGAAAAACTGTTTTTT. The encoded protein is CASSLGRGQYEKLFF.

This chain connects TRBV2 to TRBJ1-5; 10 bases fit TRBD1. Germline-derived CDR1 and CDR2 are SNHLY and FYNNEI. V lost 6 bases to trimming and J lost 7 bases; unmatched junction nucleotides: 3. The length of the CDR3 is 13 residues. The CDR3 loop is CASRGTGDQPQHF. The CDR3, as DNA: TGTGCCAGCAGGGGGACAGGGGACCAGCCCCAGCATTTT.